A single sample gave rise to the 12 T cell receptor beta chains below, sequenced in a study of identical twins. MiXCR, run by TCRdb on the 5' RACE reads, gives a single entry per CDR3 protein. The sample holds just over 500,000 distinct CDR3 sequences, roughly a fifth seen once. The same specimen was also included in a second study, on T cells expressing NK-cell markers.

The specimen was CD4+ T cells sorted from blood. The receptor source for this set is a woman aged 18 to 35 in good health.

The chain recombines TRBV11-1 with TRBJ2-6; perhaps TRBD2 as D (5 bases). Germline CDR1 and CDR2: SGHAT and FQDESV (reference sequence). V was cut by 5 bases and J by 0 bases, with 17 bases left in between. There are 18 residues in the CDR3. The CDR3 region has the DNA TGTGCCAGCAGCCCAGTGCCCCGGGGAAGCTCTGGGGCCAACGTCCTGACTTTC. This sequence encodes CASSPVPRGSSGANVLTF.

This clonotype was detected only once. The CDR3: CAITSWTKGTEAFF. The CDR3 coding sequence is TGTGCCATCACCTCATGGACCAAAGGCACTGAAGCTTTCTTT. The J gene is TRBJ1-1, the V gene TRBV10-3; D not certain. Germline assignment: CDR1 ENHRY and CDR2 SYGVKD. V was pared by 7 bases and J by 4 bases, with 16 bases between. The CDR3 is made up of 14 amino acids.

This clonotype appeared a single time. The chain carries TRBV20-1 and TRBJ2-7, with D unresolved. The length of the CDR3 is 16 residues. CDR1 DFQATT and CDR2 SNEGSKA come from the germline V gene (reference sequence). The V gene lost 0 bases and the J gene lost 7 bases, with 22 bases spanning the gap. CDR3 DNA: TGCAGTGCTAGAGAGGGGTACATGCCCTTTATGAGAGAGCAGTACTTC. Amino acids: CSAREGYMPFMREQYF.

The V gene is TRBV18, the J gene TRBJ2-2; D is unresolved. V lost 2 bases and J 0 bases, leaving 10 bases between the germline ends. This CDR3 has 16 amino acids. Germline-derived CDR1 and CDR2 are KGHSH and LQKENI. The CDR3 bases are TGTGCCAGCTCACCATTACACGCGTCGAACACCGGGGAGCTGTTTTTT. This encodes CASSPLHASNTGELFF.

The gene calls are TRBV7-9 and TRBJ2-3; 12 bases align to TRBD2. The CDR3 totals 16 residues. V shed 5 bases, J shed 2 bases, and the junction held 5 bases outside the gene matches. Germline CDR1 SEHNR, CDR2 FQNEAQ (reference sequence). CDR3 loop: CASSPLAGGPTDTQYF. DNA of the CDR3: TGTGCCAGCAGCCCCCTAGCGGGAGGGCCCACAGATACGCAGTATTTT. Filled out from reference TRBV7-9 and TRBJ2-3, the complete variable domain reads DTGVSQNPRHKITKRGQNVTFRCDPISEHNRLYWYRQTLGQGPEFLTYFQNEAQLEKSRLLSDRFSAERPKGSFSTLEIQRTEQGDSAMYLCASSPLAGGPTDTQYFGPGTRLTVL.

This clonotype turned up a few times. This chain joins TRBV15 and TRBJ1-1, with D possibly matching TRBD1 (5 bases). With 0 bases removed from V and 2 bases from J, the gap between germline ends came to 10 bases. Germline values: CDR1 LNHNV, CDR2 YYDKDF (reference sequence). The CDR3 is 15 residues long. The CDR3 here is CATSRESTVNTEAFF. DNA for the CDR3: TGTGCCACCAGCAGAGAATCGACAGTTAACACTGAAGCTTTCTTT.

This clonotype was observed a few times. The gene calls are TRBV12-3 or TRBV12-4 and TRBJ2-7; maybe TRBD1 (5 bases). The CDR3 totals 19 residues. V was clipped by 0 bases and J by 7 bases, with 28 bases between them. The CDR3 DNA sequence: TGTGCCAGCAGTTTAGCGCTAGACAGAACCCTTTACAACGCGAAAGAGCAGTACTTC. It codes for CASSLALDRTLYNAKEQYF.

The chain has TRBV5-1 and TRBJ2-2; D is undetermined. The CDR3 spans 15 residues. Between the trimmed V and J ends, which lost 0 bases and 5 bases, there was a span of 11 bases. From germline, CDR1 is SGHRS and CDR2 YFSETQ. The DNA of the CDR3 is TGCGCCAGCAGCTTGGAACAATGGGATACCGGGGAGCTGTTTTTT. It translates to CASSLEQWDTGELFF.

J is TRBJ2-7 and V is TRBV28; D unclear. The CDR3 has 13 residues. Per germline, CDR1 MDHEN and CDR2 SYDVKM. Trimming pared 10 bases from V and 2 bases from J, leaving 15 bases between. CDR3 bases: TGTGCCACCCAAGTGGGGTCAACCTACGAGCAGTACTTC. Encoded protein: CATQVGSTYEQYF. Drawing the rest from reference TRBV28 and TRBJ2-7, the complete variable domain is DVKVTQSSRYLVKRTGEKVFLECVQDMDHENMFWYRQDPGLGLRLIYFSYDVKMKEKGDIPEGYSVSREKKERFSLILESASTNQTSMYLCATQVGSTYEQYFGPGTRLTVT.

This chain connects TRBV29-1 to TRBJ2-3; no firm D call. Germline values: CDR1 SQVTM, CDR2 ANQGSEA. CDR3 size: 13 residues. V shed 7 bases and J shed 0 bases, with 11 bases lying between them. CDR3 loop: CSAATTSTDTQYF. The CDR3 nucleotides are TGCAGCGCTGCGACAACTAGCACAGATACGCAGTATTTT.

The chain is built from TRBV7-9 and TRBJ2-7, with D perhaps being TRBD1 or TRBD2 (6 bases each). CDR1 and CDR2 (germline): SEHNR, FQNEAQ (reference sequence). The length of the CDR3 is 14 residues. Deletions cut 4 bases from V and 3 bases from J, with 13 bases between. The chain's CDR3 is CASSYEGGFYEQYF. The CDR3 DNA follows: TGTGCCAGCAGCTACGAGGGGGGCTTCTACGAGCAGTACTTC.

This clonotype was picked up a small number of times. The chain couples TRBV5-6 to TRBJ2-5, with 10 bases identical to TRBD2. Germline V gene lookup returns CDR1 SGHDT and CDR2 YYEEEE. Losses at the gene ends were 7 bases for V and 5 bases for J; bases not matched to a gene: 14. The CDR3 totals 16 residues. The CDR3 protein is CASGFPGTSEQETQYF. The DNA of the CDR3 is TGTGCCAGCGGTTTCCCGGGGACTAGCGAACAGGAGACCCAGTACTTC.